These 11 T cell receptor beta chains originate from one sample sequenced in a study of shared T cell receptors in the human thymus. Data came from immunoSEQ multiplex PCR; TCRdb stores just in-frame clones and leaves some out. The sample has about 730,000 clones; approximately 83% are singletons. The same sample was also studied in work on human thymus T cells.

The sequenced material came from thymocytes. The receptors were sampled from a girl under three years old with a congenital heart defect.

V and J are TRBV7-2 and TRBJ1-2; D possibly corresponds to TRBD1 (6 bases). The CDR3 loop spans 15 amino acids. Germline V CDR1 and CDR2: SGHTA, FQGNSA. V lost 1 base, J lost 6 bases, and 15 bases lay in between. The CDR3 region is CASSLVLQGRDGYTF. In DNA form, the CDR3 reads TGTGCCAGCAGCTTAGTGTTACAGGGACGGGATGGCTACACCTTC. The variable domain in full, completed from reference TRBV7-2 and TRBJ1-2, reads GAGVSQSPSNKVTEKGKDVELRCDPISGHTALYWYRQSLGQGLEFLIYFQGNSAPDKSGLPSDRFSAERTGGSVSTLTIQRTQQEDSAVYLCASSLVLQGRDGYTFGSGTRLTVV.

V is TRBV6-6 and J is TRBJ2-5; 8 nucleotides line up with TRBD2. The length of the CDR3 is 13 residues. Per germline, CDR1 MNHNY and CDR2 SVGAGI (reference sequence). The V gene end was trimmed by 2 bases and the J gene end by 13 bases; junction bases not matched to a gene: 9. In nucleotides, the CDR3 is TGTGCCAGCAGTTACCCAGGACTAGCCCCCTCGTACTTC. Translation gives CASSYPGLAPSYF.

The chain carries TRBV9 and TRBJ1-2; D possibly corresponds to TRBD1 (5 bases). This CDR3 region has 16 residues. The ends were cut back, 0 bases at V and 1 base at J, with 13 bases in the middle. Germline values: CDR1 SGDLS, CDR2 YYNGEE. CDR3 nucleotide sequence: TGTGCCAGCAGCGTAGAAGCAGGGCCCGATAACTATGGCTACACCTTC. Amino acids: CASSVEAGPDNYGYTF.

This rearrangement joins TRBV19 to TRBJ1-4; 7 bases line up with TRBD1. The germline V gene has CDR1 LNHDA and CDR2 SQIVND (reference sequence). The CDR3 sequence is 13 residues long. J gave up 5 bases and V 5 bases, and 2 bases lay outside the gene matches. The CDR3 loop is CASSLQGNEKLFF. CDR3 sequence (DNA): TGTGCCAGTAGTTTACAGGGGAATGAAAAACTGTTTTTT.

The gene calls are TRBV4-1 and TRBJ1-2, with 7 positions matching TRBD1. The CDR3 runs to 14 residues. Germline trimming cut 5 bases from V and 4 bases from J; bases unmatched to any gene: 7. Per germline, CDR1 MGHRA and CDR2 YSYEKL. CDR3 sequence: CASSSTGFGYGYTF. For the CDR3, the DNA is TGCGCCAGCAGCTCGACAGGGTTCGGCTATGGCTACACCTTC.

The chain carries TRBV27 and TRBJ1-1, with 7 bases fitting TRBD1. V lost 5 bases and J lost 2; bases outside the gene matches: 5. The CDR3 spans 14 residues. Germline assignment: CDR1 MNHEY and CDR2 SMNVEV (reference sequence). CDR3 sequence (DNA): TGTGCCAGCAGTAGGGACAGAGTAAACACTGAAGCTTTCTTT. Protein: CASSRDRVNTEAFF.

The V and J genes are TRBV9 and TRBJ2-7; 8 bases agree with TRBD2. CDR3 length equals 14 residues. V shed 1 base, J shed 5 bases, and the junction held 5 bases outside the gene matches. Germline V lookup: CDR1 SGDLS, CDR2 YYNGEE. This CDR3 is CASSVRGGQDEQYF. In DNA, the CDR3 is TGTGCCAGCAGCGTACGGGGGGGGCAGGACGAGCAGTACTTC.

This clone came up once. The V and J genes are TRBV7-9 and TRBJ2-1; TRBD2 matches at 9 bases. The CDR3 has 16 amino acids. The germline CDR1 and CDR2 sequences are SEHNR and FQNEAQ (reference sequence). Losses at the gene ends were 6 bases for V and 10 bases for J; bases not matched to a gene: 16. CDR3 sequence (DNA): TGTGCCAGCAGTTCCCCGATGGGGACTAGCAGGGGGGAGCAGTTCTTC. Its protein is CASSSPMGTSRGEQFF.

V usage is TRBV2 and J usage is TRBJ2-7; 11 bases are shared with TRBD2. V lost 3 bases and J lost 0; bases outside the gene matches: 7. The CDR3 loop spans 17 amino acids. CDR1 is SNHLY, CDR2 FYNNEI, per germline. The CDR3 loop reads CASSDTSGGTRSYEQYF. In DNA, the CDR3 is TGTGCCAGCAGTGACACTAGCGGGGGAACGCGCTCCTACGAGCAGTACTTC.

The DNA for the CDR3 is TGTGCCAGCAGCCCCCGACAGGAAATGGGAAACACCATATATTTT. It yields the protein CASSPRQEMGNTIYF. The chain links TRBV28 to TRBJ1-3; D perhaps matches TRBD1 (6 bases). Trimming removed 6 bases at V and 4 bases at J, with 16 bases between. CDR1 MDHEN and CDR2 SYDVKM come from the germline V gene. The CDR3 runs 15 residues.

This clone showed up just once. The CDR3, as DNA: TGTGCCAGCAGTACGGGGACAGTAAATCAGCCCCAGCATTTT. Its translation is CASSTGTVNQPQHF. This rearrangement joins TRBV6-6 to TRBJ1-5; TRBD1 matches 7 bases. CDR3 length: 14 residues. Trimming took 5 bases from V and 4 from J; bases not matched to a gene: 5. Germline values: CDR1 MNHNY, CDR2 SVGAGI (reference sequence).